This T cell receptor (beta chain) stems from a study of vaccination and CD4 T cells after COVID-19. Study-wide context: The interval from dose two to post-vaccine sampling had a median of about 66 days, and it ranged from 14 to 241.

Germline V lookup: CDR1 DFQATT, CDR2 SNEGSKA (reference sequence). The germline V and J ends were trimmed by 3 bases and 5 bases, with 16 bases remaining between them. The CDR3 covers 14 residues. Time point specified: late sampling 161 to 241 days after vaccination in a few convalescent patients. Treatment defined: roughly 11-day PBMC culture with coronavirus spike peptide pools or control peptides (ViraFEST assay). Oncomine TCR Beta short-read sequencing was applied to DNA from cultured CD4+ T cells. The authors extracted genomic DNA from cultured CD4+ T cells. One entry per CDR3 protein, called by TCRdb with MiXCR from the PCR reads. The sample contains fewer than 20,000 distinct CDR3 sequences, approximately 45% of which appear only once. For this clonotype: Its antigen is still unknown.

The origin of this receptor is a human donor who had recovered from COVID-19. Sequencing used CD4+ T cells from blood, cultured in vitro, obtained about 7 months after SARS-CoV-2 vaccination. The chain uses TRBV20-1 and TRBJ2-5; D is ambiguous. The CDR3 nucleotides read TGCAGTGCTAGTGCGGCAGTCCCTGGGGAGACCCAGTACTTC. Translated, it gives CSASAAVPGETQYF.